The next 2 T cell receptor beta chains were all read from a single sample in a study of radiotherapy plus CTLA-4 blockade in lung cancer. Libraries were prepared by immunoSEQ multiplex PCR; TCRdb keeps only in-frame clonotypes and omits some of them. Counted here are tens of thousands of clones, around four fifths occurring once; the ten biggest clones make up 3% to 4%. Sample: peripheral blood, taken from a patient treated with radiotherapy plus ipilimumab. Receptors were obtained from a human donor with non-small cell lung cancer who had a partial response to radiotherapy plus ipilimumab.

There are a few counts of this clone. The chain recombines TRBV19 with TRBJ2-2; D unclear. The germline V and J ends were trimmed by 7 bases and 1 base, with 7 bases remaining between them. The CDR3 is 13 amino acids. From germline, CDR1 is LNHDA and CDR2 SQIVND (reference sequence). CDR3 residues: CASNPGNTGELFF. The DNA for the CDR3 is TGTGCCAGTAATCCAGGGAACACCGGGGAGCTGTTTTTT.

The CDR3 DNA reads as TGTGCCAGCAGCTTAGGGGGGCGCAACGAGCAGTACTTC. It is translated as CASSLGGRNEQYF. V is TRBV7-2 and J is TRBJ2-7; tentative D call: TRBD1 (6 bases). V lost 1 base and J 5 bases, leaving 9 bases between the germline ends. The CDR3 is made up of 13 amino acids. Per germline, CDR1 SGHTA and CDR2 FQGNSA.